A selection of T cell receptor beta chains follows, all from one sample in a study of response to subunit inactivated influenza vaccine. Using its own MiXCR run on the RT-PCR reads, TCRdb lists one record per CDR3 protein. Of 650,000 to 700,000 distinct CDR3 sequences detected, 15% to 18% appear once; the ten largest clones hold roughly 11%. Sequencing was performed on PBMCs from blood, taken about 13 days after vaccination. Receptor source: a man aged 50 or older who received an inactivated influenza vaccine. The CDR3 runs from the conserved cysteine through the conserved F or W. D genes are given only for firm matches. Part of the rows lack a size; the others show once, few, many or a class for expanded clones.

D gene: TRBD1
V gene: TRBV5-1
J gene: TRBJ2-1
clone size: few
CDR3 DNA: TGCGCCAGCAGTTCGACAGGGGTGTCGGGGAATGAGCAGTTCTTC
CDR3 protein: CASSSTGVSGNEQFF

D gene: -
V gene: TRBV20-1
J gene: TRBJ1-2
clone size: few
CDR3 DNA: TGCAGTGCTAGAGCGGGCCCAGGCGGAAACTATGGCTACACCTTC
CDR3 protein: CSARAGPGGNYGYTF

D gene: -
V gene: TRBV6-2/TRBV6-3
J gene: TRBJ2-2
clone size: -
CDR3 DNA: TGTGCCAGCAGTTACTCGCCAGCGGCGAACACCGGGGAGCTGTTTTTT
CDR3 protein: CASSYSPAANTGELFF

D gene: -
V gene: TRBV25-1
J gene: TRBJ2-7
clone size: -
CDR3 DNA: TGTGCCAGCAGTGGGCCCCCGGGACACTACGAGCAGTACTTC
CDR3 protein: CASSGPPGHYEQYF

D gene: -
V gene: TRBV29-1
J gene: TRBJ1-5
clone size: few
CDR3 DNA: TGCAGCGTTGCCTATAGGGGTCAGCCCCAGCATTTT
CDR3 protein: CSVAYRGQPQHF

D gene: TRBD1
V gene: TRBV13
J gene: TRBJ1-2
clone size: -
CDR3 DNA: TGTGCCAGCAGCTTGGACAGGGGTTTCGGTGGCTACACCTTC
CDR3 protein: CASSLDRGFGGYTF

D gene: TRBD2
V gene: TRBV11-1
J gene: TRBJ2-5
clone size: few
CDR3 DNA: TGTGCCAGCAGCTTAGCGGGAGGGTTCAACTACGATAGTGAGACCCAGTACTTC
CDR3 protein: CASSLAGGFNYDSETQYF

D gene: TRBD1
V gene: TRBV12-3/TRBV12-4
J gene: TRBJ1-1
clone size: few
CDR3 DNA: TGTGCCAGCAGGAAACAGGGGGGGATGAGGAACACTGAAGCTTTCTTT
CDR3 protein: CASRKQGGMRNTEAFF

D gene: TRBD2
V gene: TRBV11-3
J gene: TRBJ2-3
clone size: few
CDR3 DNA: TGTGCCAGCTCAGGAATAGCGGGAGTCGAAAATACGCAGTATTTT
CDR3 protein: CASSGIAGVENTQYF

D gene: -
V gene: TRBV29-1
J gene: TRBJ2-4
clone size: many
CDR3 DNA: TGCAGCACTAAAGGGGGGACTGTAGCCAAAAACATTCAGTACTTC
CDR3 protein: CSTKGGTVAKNIQYF

D gene: TRBD1
V gene: TRBV20-1
J gene: TRBJ2-5
clone size: -
CDR3 DNA: TGCAGTGCTAGAGATCCCGGGTTGGAGGTGACAGGGAGTCCGGAGACCCAGTACTTC
CDR3 protein: CSARDPGLEVTGSPETQYF

D gene: -
V gene: TRBV28
J gene: TRBJ2-2
clone size: -
CDR3 DNA: TGTGCCAGCGCAGCAGGACATCGTACCCCGGCCGGGGAGCTGTTTTTT
CDR3 protein: CASAAGHRTPAGELFF

D gene: -
V gene: TRBV5-1
J gene: TRBJ2-1
clone size: few
CDR3 DNA: TGCGCCAGCAGCTTCCAGGGCTATGAGCAGTTCTTC
CDR3 protein: CASSFQGYEQFF

D gene: -
V gene: TRBV29-1
J gene: TRBJ2-7
clone size: few
CDR3 DNA: TGCAGCGTTGGGCGGAGTGAGCAGGGAGCTTACGAGCAGTACTTC
CDR3 protein: CSVGRSEQGAYEQYF

D gene: TRBD1
V gene: TRBV20-1
J gene: TRBJ1-2
clone size: -
CDR3 DNA: TGCAGTGCTAGGGTTCCGACAGGGGGCGAAAGTAGTGGCTACACCTTC
CDR3 protein: CSARVPTGGESSGYTF

D gene: -
V gene: TRBV28
J gene: TRBJ1-1
clone size: -
CDR3 DNA: TGTGCCAGCAGCCCCACTAGCGGGAGCACTGAAGCTTTCTTT
CDR3 protein: CASSPTSGSTEAFF

D gene: -
V gene: TRBV20-1
J gene: TRBJ2-4
clone size: -
CDR3 DNA: TGCAGTGCTAGAGGTAACTCCGCCGGCCTGGCTGACATTCAGTACTTC
CDR3 protein: CSARGNSAGLADIQYF

D gene: -
V gene: TRBV3-1
J gene: TRBJ1-5
clone size: -
CDR3 DNA: TGTGCCAGCAGCCAATTTTCCGGGACTTCGGTGGATAGCAATCAGCCCCAGCATTTT
CDR3 protein: CASSQFSGTSVDSNQPQHF

D gene: -
V gene: TRBV12-3/TRBV12-4
J gene: TRBJ2-3
clone size: -
CDR3 DNA: TGTGCCAGCAGTTTGGGTTTACAGACAGATACGCAGTATTTT
CDR3 protein: CASSLGLQTDTQYF

D gene: TRBD2
V gene: TRBV7-9
J gene: TRBJ2-3
clone size: -
CDR3 DNA: TGTGCCAGCAGCTTAGAAGCGGGAGTCACAGATACGCAGTATTTT
CDR3 protein: CASSLEAGVTDTQYF

D gene: TRBD1
V gene: TRBV20-1
J gene: TRBJ1-5
clone size: -
CDR3 DNA: TGCAGTGCTAGAAACAGGGGTGCGGTATTGGCCCAGCATTTT
CDR3 protein: CSARNRGAVLAQHF

D gene: TRBD1
V gene: TRBV9
J gene: TRBJ1-4
clone size: few
CDR3 DNA: TGTGCCAGCAGCTTAAGGGACAGGAGCCACGAAAAACTGTTTTTT
CDR3 protein: CASSLRDRSHEKLFF

D gene: -
V gene: TRBV7-9
J gene: TRBJ1-3
clone size: few
CDR3 DNA: TGTGCCAGCAGGGCCGGAAACACCATATATTTT
CDR3 protein: CASRAGNTIYF

D gene: -
V gene: TRBV7-9
J gene: TRBJ2-7
clone size: -
CDR3 DNA: TGTGCCAGCAGCCTCCGAGACACTGCCTACGAGCAGTACTTC
CDR3 protein: CASSLRDTAYEQYF

D gene: -
V gene: TRBV9
J gene: TRBJ2-5
clone size: few
CDR3 DNA: TGTGCCAGCAGCGTCAGCGACATGCAAGAGACCCAGTACTTC
CDR3 protein: CASSVSDMQETQYF

D gene: -
V gene: TRBV11-1
J gene: TRBJ2-5
clone size: few
CDR3 DNA: TGTGCCAGCAGCTCGGGGGTCTATTGGGGACAGATGCCAGAGACCCAGTACTTC
CDR3 protein: CASSSGVYWGQMPETQYF

D gene: -
V gene: TRBV20-1
J gene: TRBJ2-5
clone size: -
CDR3 DNA: TGCAGTGCTCCAAAAGGGGGTTACGAGACCCAGTACTTC
CDR3 protein: CSAPKGGYETQYF

D gene: TRBD2
V gene: TRBV6-5
J gene: TRBJ2-7
clone size: many
CDR3 DNA: TGTGCCAGCAGTTACCGGGGGGGAGGAGGTGAGCAGTACTTC
CDR3 protein: CASSYRGGGGEQYF

D gene: TRBD1
V gene: TRBV7-2
J gene: TRBJ1-1
clone size: -
CDR3 DNA: TGTGCCAGCAGCCCCGGACAGGGGGCCACTGAAGCTTTCTTT
CDR3 protein: CASSPGQGATEAFF

D gene: -
V gene: TRBV5-6
J gene: TRBJ1-5
clone size: -
CDR3 DNA: TGTGCCAGCAGCTCCGACATGGACCAGCCCCAGCATTTT
CDR3 protein: CASSSDMDQPQHF

D gene: -
V gene: TRBV7-2
J gene: TRBJ1-6
clone size: -
CDR3 DNA: TGTGCCAGCAGCTTAGTCGCAGATTCACCCCTCCACTTT
CDR3 protein: CASSLVADSPLHF

D gene: TRBD2
V gene: TRBV6-1
J gene: TRBJ2-3
clone size: -
CDR3 DNA: TGTGCCAGCAGTGCAATCGCGGGAGAGGCCACAGATACGCAGTATTTT
CDR3 protein: CASSAIAGEATDTQYF

D gene: TRBD1
V gene: TRBV29-1
J gene: TRBJ2-1
clone size: -
CDR3 DNA: TGCAGCGTTTCAATGACAGGGGGCGGTGGAAATGAGCAGTTCTTC
CDR3 protein: CSVSMTGGGGNEQFF

D gene: -
V gene: TRBV6-1
J gene: TRBJ1-1
clone size: few
CDR3 DNA: TGTGCCAGCAGTGAAATCGCGCTTGGGGACACTGAAGCTTTCTTT
CDR3 protein: CASSEIALGDTEAFF

D gene: -
V gene: TRBV20-1
J gene: TRBJ1-1
clone size: many
CDR3 DNA: TGCAGTGCTAGGGTGAACACTGAAGCTTTCTTT
CDR3 protein: CSARVNTEAFF

D gene: -
V gene: TRBV6-2/TRBV6-3
J gene: TRBJ1-2
clone size: -
CDR3 DNA: TGTGCCAGCAGTTACTCAGGATCTGTTGGCTACACCTTC
CDR3 protein: CASSYSGSVGYTF

D gene: TRBD2
V gene: TRBV5-5
J gene: TRBJ2-2
clone size: many
CDR3 DNA: TGTGCCAGCAGCTTTTATCTAGCGGGAGGGAACACCGGGGAGCTGTTTTTT
CDR3 protein: CASSFYLAGGNTGELFF

D gene: -
V gene: TRBV5-1
J gene: TRBJ1-2
clone size: once
CDR3 DNA: TGCGCCAGCACTGACAGTCTCAGATCCTATGGCTACACCTTC
CDR3 protein: CASTDSLRSYGYTF

D gene: -
V gene: TRBV20-1
J gene: TRBJ2-5
clone size: few
CDR3 DNA: TGCAGTGCTAGCAGCCACACCCAAGAGACCCAGTACTTC
CDR3 protein: CSASSHTQETQYF

D gene: -
V gene: TRBV11-3
J gene: TRBJ2-3
clone size: -
CDR3 DNA: TGTGCCAGCAGCTTAGCACCCCTGGATACGCAGTATTTT
CDR3 protein: CASSLAPLDTQYF

D gene: -
V gene: TRBV6-1
J gene: TRBJ1-3
clone size: few
CDR3 DNA: TGTGCCAGCAGAGCGGATGGAAACACCATATATTTT
CDR3 protein: CASRADGNTIYF

D gene: TRBD1
V gene: TRBV20-1
J gene: TRBJ1-1
clone size: -
CDR3 DNA: TGCAGTCTCCGTGCGGCGCGCCAGGGGGCTGGCGAAGCTTTCTTT
CDR3 protein: CSLRAARQGAGEAFF